This entry lists 5 T cell receptor beta chains sequenced from one sample in a study of T cell repertoires in cytomegalovirus infection (dated by TCRdb to the late 2010s). These receptors lack a known antigen. The treatment or condition label, read with the paper, signifies: in vitro stimulation with specific CMV peptide epitopes to enrich CMV-specific T cells. Instrument on record: Illumina HiSeq 1500. TCRdb trimmed public reads at Q25 via fastp, called clones via MiXCR and kept in-frame beta chains. CDR3 protein sequences are deduplicated, and each keeps its most common genes and DNA. The sample yields some 110,000 distinct CDR3 sequences; about 31% were counted once. Clones ranked in the top ten supply approximately 50% of the sample. The sample in question was CD8+ T cells from cultured PBMCs, obtained from culture after CMV antigen stimulation. Source of these receptors: a human donor in good health (CMV status not recorded). Some clones in this sample may be carry-over from other donors' samples.

This rearrangement joins TRBV23-1 to TRBJ2-7; D not certain. TRBV23-1 is known as an ORF, though its function is uncertain. The CDR3 runs to 13 residues. Trimming stripped 4 bases from V and 3 bases from J, with 10 bases between. CDR3 sequence reads: CASSRQAGYEQYF. CDR3 bases: TGCGCCAGCAGTCGCCAGGCAGGCTACGAGCAGTACTTC.

This clonotype is a singleton in its sample. V gene TRBV2 combines with J gene TRBJ2-3, with TRBD1 as a possible D gene (6 bases). Trimming shortened V by 4 bases and J by 8 bases, and 7 bases separated the two germline ends. Germline V gene data show CDR1 as SNHLY and CDR2 as FYNNEI. The length of the CDR3 is 11 residues. CDR3 sequence (DNA): TGTGCCAGCAGTGTACAGGGTACGCAGTATTTT. This gives the protein CASSVQGTQYF.

The chain is built from TRBV13 and TRBJ1-6; D is ambiguous. CDR3 length equals 18 residues. V dropped 4 bases and J dropped 4 bases, with 20 bases sitting between them. Germline values: CDR1 PRHDT, CDR2 FYEKMQ (reference sequence). The DNA of the CDR3 is TGTGCCAGCAGCTACAACCGATTGTGGCCGAGATATAATTCACCCCTCCACTTT. Translating gives CASSYNRLWPRYNSPLHF.

CDR3 loop: CASSTQGGFTDTQYF. CDR3 bases: TGTGCCAGCAGCACCCAAGGGGGGTTCACAGATACGCAGTATTTT. The chain couples TRBV7-9 to TRBJ2-3; perhaps D is TRBD1 or TRBD2 (6 bases each). The CDR3 is 15 amino acids. V shed 5 bases and J shed 2 bases, with 14 bases lying between them. Germline-derived CDR1 and CDR2 are SEHNR and FQNEAQ (reference sequence).

V and J are TRBV3-1 and TRBJ2-2; TRBD1 agrees at 10 bases. There are 17 residues in the CDR3. Germline V gene data show CDR1 as LGHDT and CDR2 as YNNKEL (reference sequence). Losses at the gene ends were 3 bases for V and 11 bases for J; bases not matched to a gene: 15. CDR3 sequence reads: CASSHTTRQGANTELFF. The CDR3 coding sequence is TGTGCCAGCAGCCATACAACGCGACAGGGGGCTAATACCGAGCTGTTTTTT.